The source of this TCR beta chain is a study of monozygotic twins with inflammatory bowel disease. Overall study findings and caveats: Twins with IBD had fewer clonotypes in common with others than healthy twins, particularly during disease activity.

In germline, CDR1 is SGHDN, CDR2 FVKESK. The CDR3 is made up of 15 amino acids. The authors used about 4,000 ng of total RNA per TCR library. With the 5' RACE reads reprocessed, TCRdb shows one record per CDR3 protein and no DNA. The sample data list more than 120,000 distinct CDR3 sequences. About this clonotype: The antigen is undetermined.

The receptor's source is a human donor with ulcerative colitis or Crohn's disease, or a healthy co-twin of an affected twin (not recorded which). Sequencing input: blood. V gene TRBV14 combines with J gene TRBJ2-2; TCRdb's D call of TRBD1 is untestable without DNA. The chain's CDR3 is CASSQVSRGAGELFF.